This TCR beta chain was retrieved from a study of T-cell memory formation after mild COVID-19. Per germline, CDR1 MNHEY and CDR2 SVGAGI. The CDR3 loop spans 15 amino acids. V lost 6 bases, J lost 8 bases, and 19 bases lay in between. TCRdb re-called the 5' RACE reads through MiXCR, storing one row per CDR3 protein. The sample yields about 620,000 distinct CDR3 sequences, 18% seen once. Study-wide results and caveats: Prior to infection, memory already included some responding clones, suggesting cross-reactive memory joined.

To note about this clonotype: The antigen is not known.

V and J are TRBV6-5 and TRBJ2-2, with D possibly matching TRBD2 (5 bases). Sequencing input: PBMCs or a T cell subset sorted from them (not recorded which). The origin of this receptor is an adult woman who had mild COVID-19 (a few samples of this study predate the infection). Cell type and time point are not known. In DNA form, the CDR3 reads TGTGCCAGCAGCCCGGGGTGGTCCCTGGGGGGGGAGCTGTTTTTT. Translated, it gives CASSPGWSLGGELFF.